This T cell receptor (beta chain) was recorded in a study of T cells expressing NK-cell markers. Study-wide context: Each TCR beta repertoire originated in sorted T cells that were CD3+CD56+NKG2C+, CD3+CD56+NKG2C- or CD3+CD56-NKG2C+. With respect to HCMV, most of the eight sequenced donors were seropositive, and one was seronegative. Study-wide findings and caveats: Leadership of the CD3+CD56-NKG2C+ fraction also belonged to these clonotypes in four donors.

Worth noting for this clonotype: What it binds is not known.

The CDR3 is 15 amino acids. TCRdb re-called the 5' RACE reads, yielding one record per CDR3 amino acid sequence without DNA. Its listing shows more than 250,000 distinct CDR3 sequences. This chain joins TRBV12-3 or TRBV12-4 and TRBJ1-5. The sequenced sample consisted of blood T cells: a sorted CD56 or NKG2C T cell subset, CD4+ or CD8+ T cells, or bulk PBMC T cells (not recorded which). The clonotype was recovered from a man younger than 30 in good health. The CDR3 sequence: CASSPSGGVNQPQHF.